Listed below are T cell receptor beta chains from one sample, sequenced in a study of blood T cell repertoires in COVID-19. Assay: immunoSEQ multiplex PCR; the TCRdb copy retains only in-frame clones and omits some. Of around 71,000 clones detected, more than 60% appear once; the ten largest clones hold 25% to 30%. The specimen sequenced was peripheral blood. The receptors originated from a woman older than 75 with active or convalescent COVID-19. CDR3s include the opening cysteine and the closing phenylalanine or tryptophan. D genes are given only for firm matches. Only some rows state a clone size, as once, few, many or a class for expanded clones.

j_gene,d_gene,abundance,v_gene,CDR3aa,CDR3nt
TRBJ2-1,TRBD1,once,TRBV6-5,CASSLDRGSYNEQFF,TGTGCCAGCAGTTTAGACAGGGGTTCATACAATGAGCAGTTCTTC
TRBJ2-2,TRBD1,NA,TRBV5-4,CASSPAGTGRTGELFF,TGTGCCAGCAGCCCGGCTGGGACAGGGAGGACCGGGGAGCTGTTTTTT
TRBJ2-6,NA,NA,TRBV4-3,CASSQESFSGANVLTF,TGCGCCAGCAGCCAAGAATCGTTCTCTGGGGCCAACGTCCTGACTTTC
TRBJ2-3,NA,NA,TRBV4-3,CASSQGTGPTDTQYF,TGCGCCAGCAGCCAAGGTACCGGTCCCACAGATACGCAGTATTTT
TRBJ2-5,NA,NA,TRBV27,CASSSPTEFQETQYF,TGTGCCAGCAGTTCCCCGACAGAATTCCAAGAGACCCAGTACTTC
TRBJ2-1,NA,NA,TRBV19,CASTAQGSYNEQFF,TGTGCCAGTACCGCTCAGGGCTCCTACAATGAGCAGTTCTTC
TRBJ2-7,TRBD1,many,TRBV19,CASSAGQGYEQYF,TGTGCCAGTAGTGCGGGACAGGGGTACGAGCAGTACTTC
TRBJ1-1,TRBD1,few,TRBV29-1,CSVELTDRRNTEAFF,TGCAGCGTTGAGCTGACGGACAGGCGGAACACTGAAGCTTTCTTT
TRBJ2-2,NA,NA,TRBV6-2/TRBV6-3,CASSYGRNTGELFF,TGTGCCAGCAGTTACGGGCGGAACACCGGGGAGCTGTTTTTT
TRBJ2-5,NA,NA,TRBV11-2,CASSLGALETQYF,TGTGCCAGCAGCTTAGGGGCCCTAGAGACCCAGTACTTC
TRBJ2-1,TRBD2,NA,TRBV7-3,CASSLTRTSGVYNEQFF,TGTGCCAGCAGCTTAACCAGGACTAGCGGGGTTTACAATGAGCAGTTCTTC
TRBJ2-7,NA,NA,TRBV23-1,CASSQSRLIDEQYF,TGCGCCAGCAGTCAATCGAGGTTGATCGACGAGCAGTACTTC
TRBJ1-2,TRBD1,NA,TRBV30,CAWGVQGEYGYTF,TGTGCCTGGGGAGTACAGGGGGAATATGGCTACACCTTC
TRBJ1-2,NA,few,TRBV7-8,CASSLAVQGRNYGYTF,TGTGCCAGCAGCTTAGCGGTCCAGGGTCGCAACTATGGCTACACCTTC
TRBJ1-1,NA,many,TRBV5-4,CASSTINNPNTEAFF,TGTGCCAGCAGCACCATCAACAACCCGAACACTGAAGCTTTCTTT
TRBJ1-1,NA,NA,TRBV19,CASMRGADSTEAFF,TGTGCCAGTATGCGGGGCGCCGATAGCACTGAAGCTTTCTTT
TRBJ2-3,NA,NA,TRBV5-4,CASSSGGDRASTDTQYF,TGTGCCAGCAGCTCGGGAGGGGACAGGGCGAGCACAGATACGCAGTATTTT
TRBJ2-7,TRBD1,NA,TRBV6-5,CASRSRDSYYEQYF,TGTGCCAGCAGGTCCCGGGACAGTTACTACGAGCAGTACTTC
TRBJ1-4,NA,NA,TRBV3-1/TRBV3-2,CATGGGNNEKLFF,TGTGCCACCGGGGGGGGAAACAATGAAAAACTGTTTTTT
TRBJ2-1,TRBD1,NA,TRBV6-2/TRBV6-3,CASSYPPGQDYNEQFF,TGTGCCAGCAGTTACCCACCGGGACAGGACTACAATGAGCAGTTCTTC
TRBJ1-1,TRBD1,NA,TRBV19,CASRETGDRVSAFF,TGTGCCAGTAGGGAAACGGGGGACAGGGTCTCAGCTTTCTTT
TRBJ2-2,NA,NA,TRBV24-1,CATSDLPLEGAPTNTGELFF,TGTGCCACCAGTGATTTACCGCTGGAGGGGGCCCCTACGAACACCGGGGAGCTGTTTTTT
TRBJ2-1,NA,NA,TRBV11-1,CASSPGNEQFF,TGTGCCAGCAGCCCGGGCAATGAGCAGTTCTTC
TRBJ2-5,NA,few,TRBV4-1,CASSLTWTIQETQYF,TGCGCCAGCAGCCTCACCTGGACTATTCAAGAGACCCAGTACTTC
TRBJ2-1,TRBD2,NA,TRBV18,CASSATSGGGNEQFF,TGTGCCAGCTCAGCGACTAGCGGGGGCGGGAATGAGCAGTTCTTC
TRBJ1-5,NA,NA,TRBV27,CASSWGGGAQPQHF,TGTGCCAGCAGTTGGGGGGGCGGCGCTCAGCCCCAGCATTTT
TRBJ2-3,TRBD2,once,TRBV29-1,CSGSGGSTDTQYF,TGCAGCGGTAGCGGGGGGTCTACAGATACGCAGTATTTT
TRBJ1-3,NA,NA,TRBV19,CASSTTGGWNTIYF,TGTGCCAGTAGTACCACCGGCGGGTGGAACACCATATATTTT
TRBJ1-6,NA,NA,TRBV5-1,CASSLEAGHSPLHF,TGCGCCAGCAGCTTGGAGGCAGGGCATTCACCCCTCCACTTT
TRBJ2-1,TRBD2,NA,TRBV7-3,CASSLTSGSGGADSNEQFF,TGTGCCAGCAGCTTAACTAGCGGCTCCGGGGGGGCAGACTCCAATGAGCAGTTCTTC
TRBJ2-7,NA,once,TRBV4-1,CASSQVPSYEQYF,TGCGCCAGCAGCCAAGTCCCTAGCTACGAGCAGTACTTC
TRBJ2-7,NA,once,TRBV3-1/TRBV3-2,CASSQVVPTSYEQYF,TGTGCCAGCAGCCAAGTTGTCCCGACTAGCTACGAGCAGTACTTC
TRBJ1-2,NA,NA,TRBV10-3,CAISGAPRQFFNYGYTF,TGTGCCATCAGTGGGGCCCCTAGACAGTTCTTTAACTATGGCTACACCTTC
TRBJ2-7,TRBD1,NA,TRBV27,CASSPGTGDYEQYF,TGTGCCAGCAGTCCCGGGACAGGCGATTACGAGCAGTACTTC
TRBJ2-2,NA,NA,TRBV20-1,CSASFGYSNTGELFF,TGCAGTGCTAGTTTCGGTTACTCGAACACCGGGGAGCTGTTTTTT
TRBJ2-3,NA,NA,TRBV3-1/TRBV3-2,CASSPLRLHTDTQYF,TGTGCCAGCAGCCCTCTCCGACTACACACAGATACGCAGTATTTT
TRBJ2-7,NA,few,TRBV6-4,CASRDQDASVAYEQYF,TGTGCCAGCAGAGATCAGGATGCCTCCGTGGCATACGAGCAGTACTTC
TRBJ2-1,NA,few,TRBV10-3,CAISERRLEQFF,TGTGCCATCAGTGAGCGGAGGTTAGAGCAGTTCTTC
TRBJ2-2,TRBD1,NA,TRBV24-1,CATSDAPGTGGNTGELFF,TGTGCCACCAGTGACGCGCCGGGGACAGGGGGCAACACCGGGGAGCTGTTTTTT
TRBJ2-6,TRBD2,once,TRBV7-7,CASSSAGGAGANVLTF,TGTGCTAGCAGCTCCGCGGGGGGGGCCGGGGCCAACGTCCTGACTTTC
TRBJ2-7,NA,NA,TRBV19,CATRRGGGEQYF,TGTGCCACTCGCCGCGGGGGCGGAGAGCAGTACTTC
TRBJ2-5,NA,NA,TRBV6-5,CASSLQSAQKTQYF,TGTGCCAGCAGTTTACAGTCTGCTCAGAAGACCCAGTACTTC
TRBJ1-1,NA,NA,TRBV7-2,CASSSGFGEAFF,TGTGCCAGCAGTTCCGGGTTCGGTGAAGCTTTCTTT
TRBJ2-2,NA,NA,TRBV5-1,CASSLAQGSAGELFF,TGCGCCAGCAGCTTGGCACAGGGAAGCGCCGGGGAGCTGTTTTTT
TRBJ2-5,TRBD2,once,TRBV5-1,CASSLLLAGAQETQYF,TGCGCCAGCAGCCTACTACTAGCGGGGGCCCAAGAGACCCAGTACTTC
TRBJ2-1,TRBD2,NA,TRBV24-1,CATSERSGIYNEQFF,TGTGCCACCAGTGAACGTAGCGGGATCTACAATGAGCAGTTCTTC
TRBJ1-5,TRBD1,NA,TRBV6-2/TRBV6-3,CASSFTGTGQPQHF,TGTGCCAGCAGTTTTACAGGGACAGGCCAGCCCCAGCATTTT